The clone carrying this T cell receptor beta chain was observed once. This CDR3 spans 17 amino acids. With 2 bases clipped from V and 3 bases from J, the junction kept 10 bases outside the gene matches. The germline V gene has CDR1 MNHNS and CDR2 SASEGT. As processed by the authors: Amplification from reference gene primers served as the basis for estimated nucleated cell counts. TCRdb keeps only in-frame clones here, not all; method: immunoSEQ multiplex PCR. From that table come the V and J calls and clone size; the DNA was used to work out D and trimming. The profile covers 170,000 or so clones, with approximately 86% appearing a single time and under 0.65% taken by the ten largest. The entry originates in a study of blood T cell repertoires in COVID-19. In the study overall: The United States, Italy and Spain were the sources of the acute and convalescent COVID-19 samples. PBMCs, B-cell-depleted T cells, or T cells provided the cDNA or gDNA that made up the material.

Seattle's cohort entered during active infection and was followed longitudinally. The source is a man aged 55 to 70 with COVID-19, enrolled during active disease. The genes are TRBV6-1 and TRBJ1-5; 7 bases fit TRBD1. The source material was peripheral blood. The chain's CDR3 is CASSEMTGSGTNQPQHF. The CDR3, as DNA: TGTGCCAGCAGTGAAATGACAGGGTCGGGGACCAATCAGCCCCAGCATTTT.